The 30 T cell receptor beta chains below all came from one sample that was sequenced in a study of blood T cell repertoires in COVID-19. Profiling relied on immunoSEQ multiplex PCR, and the TCRdb table lists in-frame clones only, not all of them. The repertoire holds roughly 140,000 clones, with under 85% as singletons. The sequenced sample consisted of peripheral blood. All receptors come from a man aged 50-60 years with active or convalescent COVID-19.

This clone is termed medium-sized. The CDR3 spells CASSDILADEQFF. DNA of the CDR3: TGCGCCAGCAGTGATATACTAGCCGATGAGCAGTTCTTC. The chain is built from TRBV10-1 and TRBJ2-1; possibly TRBD2 for D (6 bases). The CDR3 has 13 amino acids. Trimming cost V 3 bases and J 8 bases, with 11 bases left between them. Germline values: CDR1 WNHNN, CDR2 SYGVQD (reference sequence).

V gene TRBV6-5 combines with J gene TRBJ1-1, with D possibly matching TRBD1 (5 bases). The germline V gene has CDR1 MNHEY and CDR2 SVGAGI. This CDR3 has 16 residues. V lost 0 bases and J 2 bases, leaving 13 bases between the germline ends. DNA for the CDR3: TGTGCCAGCAGTTACTCGATGCCAGGGCCCAACACTGAAGCTTTCTTT. Translating it yields CASSYSMPGPNTEAFF.

This chain connects TRBV3-1 (or the pseudogene TRBV3-2) to TRBJ2-7; 8 bases match TRBD1. This CDR3 is 15 amino acids long. Germline trimming cut 1 base from V and 3 bases from J; bases unmatched to any gene: 5. Per germline, CDR1 LGHDT and CDR2 YNNKEL (reference sequence). DNA of the CDR3: TGTGCCAGCAGCCAAGCCGACAGGGGTTTCTACGAGCAGTACTTC. This translates into CASSQADRGFYEQYF.

The chain combines TRBV7-2 with TRBJ2-3, with TRBD2 as a possible D gene (5 bases). The CDR3 length is 13 residues. Trimming left V 4 bases short and J 5 bases short, with 10 bases between. Germline loops: CDR1 SGHTA, CDR2 FQGNSA. CDR3 loop: CASSSARVDTQYF. CDR3 in DNA: TGTGCCAGCAGCTCCGCGCGGGTAGATACGCAGTATTTT.

V gene TRBV19 combines with J gene TRBJ1-4, with TRBD1 matching 9 bases. Germline trimming cut 5 bases from V and 7 bases from J; bases unmatched to any gene: 8. The length of the CDR3 is 15 residues. Germline V gene lookup returns CDR1 LNHDA and CDR2 SQIVND (reference sequence). CDR3 nucleotides: TGTGCCAGTAGTGGGACAGGGTCGGCGGGTGAAAAACTGTTTTTT. This sequence encodes CASSGTGSAGEKLFF. The full variable domain, in which reference TRBV19 and TRBJ1-4 provide the parts outside the CDR3, is DGGITQSPKYLFRKEGQNVTLSCEQNLNHDAMYWYRQDPGQGLRLIYYSQIVNDFQKGDIAEGYSVSREKKESFPLTVTSAQKNPTAFYLCASSGTGSAGEKLFFGSGTQLSVL.

CDR3 DNA sequence: TGCGCCAGCAGCCAAGCGGCCCTGGGGCCCTCTGGAAACACCATATATTTT. Protein sequence: CASSQAALGPSGNTIYF. V gene TRBV4-1 combines with J gene TRBJ1-3; D is perhaps TRBD1 (5 bases). V dropped 1 base and J dropped 0 bases, with 13 bases sitting between them. CDR1 and CDR2 (germline): MGHRA, YSYEKL. This CDR3 has 17 residues.

The chain is built from TRBV29-1 and TRBJ2-2; no clear D. Looked up from germline, CDR1 is SQVTM and CDR2 is ANQGSEA. There are 11 residues in the CDR3. Trimming pared 7 bases from V and 7 bases from J, leaving 10 bases between. CDR3 sequence: CSASFGGELFF. Written as DNA, the CDR3 is TGCAGCGCCTCCTTCGGCGGGGAGCTGTTTTTT.

This rearrangement joins TRBV5-1 to TRBJ1-3; possible D gene TRBD1, 5 bases. The germline V gene has CDR1 SGHRS and CDR2 YFSETQ. The V and J ends lost 5 bases and 4 bases respectively, with 13 bases between them. This CDR3 has 14 residues. CDR3 protein: CASSGQGTGNTIYF. CDR3 sequence (DNA): TGCGCCAGCAGTGGACAAGGCACGGGAAACACCATATATTTT. Variable domain in full (rest from reference TRBV5-1 and TRBJ1-3): KAGVTQTPRYLIKTRGQQVTLSCSPISGHRSVSWYQQTPGQGLQFLFEYFSETQRNKGNFPGRFSGRQFSNSRSEMNVSTLELGDSALYLCASSGQGTGNTIYFGEGSWLTVV.

This rearrangement joins TRBV4-1 to TRBJ1-1; TRBD1 is a possible D gene (5 bases). CDR1 is MGHRA, CDR2 YSYEKL, per germline. The V end was cut by 1 base, the J end by 1 base, with 7 bases between. This CDR3 is built from 14 residues. In DNA, the CDR3 is TGCGCCAGCAGCCAAGCGGGGGGGAACACTGAAGCTTTCTTT. It is translated as CASSQAGGNTEAFF.

J is TRBJ2-1 and V is TRBV19, with D possibly being TRBD2 (5 bases). This CDR3 spans 11 amino acids. V lost 7 bases and J 9 bases, leaving 10 bases between the germline ends. The germline CDR1 and CDR2 sequences are LNHDA and SQIVND (reference sequence). CDR3 coding DNA: TGTGCCAGTAATCTCGGAGGTGAGCAGTTCTTC. Protein product: CASNLGGEQFF.

The genes are TRBV19 and TRBJ1-4; 7 bases are shared with TRBD1. The germline gives CDR1 LNHDA, CDR2 SQIVND (reference sequence). This CDR3 contains 17 residues. After removal of 5 bases from V and 4 bases from J, the junction contained 13 bases not matched to a gene. The DNA for the CDR3 is TGTGCCAGTAGTTCCTTCCGGGACAGTGCAAGTAATGAAAAACTGTTTTTT. Translated: CASSSFRDSASNEKLFF.

The chain recombines TRBV6-6 with TRBJ2-5; D possibly corresponds to TRBD2 (6 bases). V shed 2 bases and J shed 5 bases, with 18 bases lying between them. Germline CDR1 MNHNY, CDR2 SVGAGI (reference sequence). This CDR3 is built from 16 residues. The CDR3 bases are TGTGCCAGCAGTTACGTTCTAGCGACTGATGGGGAGACCCAGTACTTC. Its protein is CASSYVLATDGETQYF.

In its sample, this clone was seen a few times. The chain is built from TRBV27 and TRBJ2-7, with D possibly matching TRBD2 (5 bases). V was shortened by 2 bases and J by 3 bases, with 8 bases between the two germline ends. The germline CDR1 and CDR2 sequences are MNHEY and SMNVEV (reference sequence). The CDR3 runs to 13 residues. DNA of the CDR3: TGTGCCAGCAGTTTAACGGGGTTCTACGAGCAGTACTTC. This codes for CASSLTGFYEQYF.

This chain uses TRBV12-3 or TRBV12-4 with TRBJ1-2, with D perhaps TRBD1 (6 bases). This CDR3 has 13 amino acids. Trimming left V 10 bases short and J 7 bases short, with 19 bases between. The CDR3 loop is CATSKGGRRGYTF. CDR3 DNA: TGTGCCACCTCTAAGGGGGGGCGACGTGGCTACACCTTC.

This rearrangement joins TRBV5-1 to TRBJ2-1; D may be TRBD2 (6 bases). Germline CDR1 and CDR2: SGHRS and YFSETQ. The CDR3 is 14 residues long. Trimming pared 0 bases from V and 6 bases from J, leaving 10 bases between. DNA for the CDR3: TGCGCCAGCAGCTTGGGAGGACTACCCAATGAGCAGTTCTTC. Translated: CASSLGGLPNEQFF.

The chain is built from TRBV29-1 and TRBJ2-1, with TRBD2 identical over 9 bases. This CDR3 has 14 amino acids. V dropped 7 bases and J dropped 7; count of bases not matched to a gene: 11. Germline CDR1 reads SQVTM; CDR2 reads ANQGSEA. CDR3 coding DNA: TGCAGCGCCCCCCTAGCGGGAAGTAGGAATGAGCAGTTCTTC. It codes for CSAPLAGSRNEQFF.

V usage is TRBV5-1 and J usage is TRBJ2-5; weak D call: TRBD2 (5 bases). This CDR3 contains 14 residues. V was shortened by 4 bases and J by 5 bases, with 15 bases between the two germline ends. CDR1 is SGHRS, CDR2 YFSETQ, per germline. In DNA form, the CDR3 reads TGCGCCAGCAGCCTGGCCGGGAAACGGGAGACCCAGTACTTC. It specifies CASSLAGKRETQYF.

The chain has TRBV7-9 and TRBJ1-1; no clear D gene. This CDR3 is 14 amino acids long. Germline V gives CDR1 SEHNR, CDR2 FQNEAQ (reference sequence). Trimming removed 1 base at V and 11 bases at J, with 17 bases between. This CDR3 reads CASSLEQTGREAFF. CDR3 nucleotides: TGTGCCAGCAGCTTAGAGCAGACGGGGAGAGAGGCTTTCTTT.

This clone was seen more than once but under ten times. The V and J genes are TRBV28 and TRBJ1-5; TRBD1 aligns across 9 bases. The trim removed 3 bases at V and 4 bases at J, leaving 4 bases unmatched. Germline assignment: CDR1 MDHEN and CDR2 SYDVKM. The CDR3 loop spans 15 amino acids. CDR3 bases: TGTGCCAGCAGTTTTACACAGGGGGCGAATCAGCCCCAGCATTTT. It translates to CASSFTQGANQPQHF.

The CDR3: CASSSPTSGIKDEQFF. DNA of the CDR3: TGTGCCAGCAGCTCGCCGACTAGCGGCATTAAAGATGAGCAGTTCTTC. This chain links TRBV11-3 with TRBJ2-1; 9 nucleotides align to TRBD2. Germline V gene lookup returns CDR1 SGHNT and CDR2 YENEEA. This CDR3 comprises 16 residues. V was pared by 4 bases and J by 8 bases, with 12 bases of the junction left unmatched. Together with reference TRBV11-3 and TRBJ2-1, the CDR3 gives the full variable domain: EAGVVQSPRYKIIEKKQPVAFWCNPISGHNTLYWYLQNLGQGPELLIRYENEEAVDDSQLPKDRFSAERLKGVDSTLKIQPAELGDSAVYLCASSSPTSGIKDEQFFGPGTRLTVL.

The chain recombines TRBV29-1 with TRBJ2-1, with D perhaps matching TRBD2 (7 bases). The germline V gene has CDR1 SQVTM and CDR2 ANQGSEA. This CDR3 is 13 amino acids long. Between the trimmed V and J ends, which lost 3 bases and 4 bases, there was a span of 10 bases. CDR3 protein: CSVDGGAYNEQFF. The CDR3 nucleotides read TGCAGCGTTGATGGGGGGGCTTACAATGAGCAGTTCTTC.

V usage is TRBV19 and J usage is TRBJ1-1; 9 bases match TRBD1. The ends lost 8 bases at V and 1 base at J; junction bases unmatched: 2. Germline CDR1 reads LNHDA; CDR2 reads SQIVND (reference sequence). The CDR3 consists of 13 residues. The CDR3 spells CASGTGTNTEAFF. CDR3 sequence (DNA): TGTGCCAGTGGGACAGGGACGAACACTGAAGCTTTCTTT.

The chain is built from TRBV11-1 and TRBJ2-1; TRBD1 agrees at 7 bases. Looked up from germline, CDR1 is SGHAT and CDR2 is FQDESV (reference sequence). The CDR3 runs 16 residues. The ends lost 5 bases at V and 1 base at J; junction bases unmatched: 8. CDR3 sequence: CASSRQGKASYNEQFF. CDR3 coding DNA: TGTGCCAGCAGCCGACAGGGAAAGGCATCCTACAATGAGCAGTTCTTC.

The chain uses TRBV12-3 or TRBV12-4 and TRBJ1-1; weak D call: TRBD1 (5 bases). This CDR3 is built from 13 residues. V gave up 5 bases and J gave up 1 base, with 8 bases separating them. CDR3 sequence (DNA): TGTGCCAGCAGTAGTACAGGGAACACTGAAGCTTTCTTT. It specifies CASSSTGNTEAFF.

This clone was picked up one time. This chain connects TRBV5-1 to TRBJ2-5; 11 nucleotides agree with TRBD1. Germline trimming cut 4 bases from V and 3 bases from J; bases unmatched to any gene: 8. The CDR3 sequence is 16 residues long. CDR1 SGHRS and CDR2 YFSETQ come from the germline V gene. The CDR3 is CASSAIRTGGEETQYF. The CDR3 region has the DNA TGCGCCAGCAGCGCGATTAGGACAGGGGGCGAAGAGACCCAGTACTTC. Based on the CDR3 plus reference TRBV5-1 and TRBJ2-5, the full variable domain is KAGVTQTPRYLIKTRGQQVTLSCSPISGHRSVSWYQQTPGQGLQFLFEYFSETQRNKGNFPGRFSGRQFSNSRSEMNVSTLELGDSALYLCASSAIRTGGEETQYFGPGTRLLVL.

V is TRBV12-5 and J is TRBJ1-1; tentative D call: TRBD1 (6 bases). Trimming shortened V by 0 bases and J by 1 base, and 18 bases separated the two germline ends. This CDR3 region has 18 residues. CDR1 LGHNT and CDR2 FRNRAP come from the germline V gene. The CDR3 DNA sequence: TGTGCTAGTGGTTTGGTTCCCATTACGGGACACCCGAACACTGAAGCTTTCTTT. Amino acid sequence: CASGLVPITGHPNTEAFF.

The chain links TRBV7-9 to TRBJ1-1, with D unclear. Germline V gives CDR1 SEHNR, CDR2 FQNEAQ (reference sequence). The CDR3 runs 13 residues. V shed 2 bases and J shed 6 bases, with 10 bases lying between them. CDR3 region: CASSLPGSAEAFF. The CDR3 bases are TGTGCCAGCAGCTTACCGGGGAGCGCTGAAGCTTTCTTT. The full variable domain, in which reference TRBV7-9 and TRBJ1-1 provide the parts outside the CDR3, is DTGVSQNPRHKITKRGQNVTFRCDPISEHNRLYWYRQTLGQGPEFLTYFQNEAQLEKSRLLSDRFSAERPKGSFSTLEIQRTEQGDSAMYLCASSLPGSAEAFFGQGTRLTVV.

In its sample, this clone was seen once. The rearrangement uses TRBV6-1 and TRBJ2-2; 9 nucleotides line up with TRBD1. The length of the CDR3 is 16 residues. J gave up 1 base and V 1 base, and 1 base lay outside the gene matches. Germline values: CDR1 MNHNS, CDR2 SASEGT. CDR3 nucleotide sequence: TGTGCCAGCAGTGAAGGGGGACAGGGGAACACCGGGGAGCTGTTTTTT. It translates to CASSEGGQGNTGELFF.

The chain is built from TRBV3-1 (or the pseudogene TRBV3-2) and TRBJ2-3, with 7 bases that match TRBD1. The V segment lost 1 base and the J segment 3 bases; nucleotides outside the gene matches: 4. This CDR3 region has 15 residues. Looked up from germline, CDR1 is LGHDT and CDR2 is YNNKEL (reference sequence). In DNA form, the CDR3 reads TGTGCCAGCAGCCAAGGACAGGGTGTAACAGATACGCAGTATTTT. It encodes CASSQGQGVTDTQYF.

The rearrangement joins TRBV3-1 (or the pseudogene TRBV3-2) to TRBJ2-3, with D possibly being TRBD2 (5 bases). The CDR3 length is 15 residues. Trimming stripped 0 bases from V and 6 bases from J, with 13 bases between. Germline loops: CDR1 LGHDT, CDR2 YNNKEL (reference sequence). The CDR3 DNA is TGTGCCAGCAGCCAAGATGTATCGGGCGGGGATACGCAGTATTTT. Residues: CASSQDVSGGDTQYF.